This T cell receptor beta chain is from a study of early T cells in non-severe SARS-CoV-2 infection. The overall study: Sequencing of bulk RNA from unsorted whole blood was done, without chain pairing.

Attached unique molecular identifiers marked individual cDNA molecules. TCRdb re-derived calls from the 5' RACE reads in MiXCR, one entry per CDR3 protein. The table has roughly 63,000 distinct CDR3 sequences, 12% seen once. This clonotype was found many times. Antigen specificity is unknown. Broader study findings: The matching step, a VDJdb search, favored anti-spike CD8 responses and missed private and CD4 specificities.

The receptor comes from an adult who was a healthcare worker with PCR-confirmed SARS-CoV-2 infection or an uninfected control (not recorded which). The donor label of this sample is uncertain. The source was whole blood, collected at baseline.

The CDR3 is CSAIRVTSNEQFF. CDR3 sequence (DNA): TGCAGTGCTATTCGTGTGACTAGCAATGAGCAGTTCTTC. The chain is built from TRBV20-1 and TRBJ2-1, with D tentatively TRBD2 (6 bases). CDR3 length equals 13 residues. Germline assignment: CDR1 DFQATT and CDR2 SNEGSKA (reference sequence). With 4 bases removed from V and 6 bases from J, the gap between germline ends came to 13 bases.